This TCR beta chain derives from a study of identical twins (dated by TCRdb to 2016 to 2017). Study-level background: To test whether fetal clonotypes persist, the study used deep sequencing on TCR alpha and beta repertoires from monozygotic twins, unrelated adults of various ages, and cord blood. To rule out contamination, replicate twin experiments were performed at different times with different library preparation protocols. The study at large found these results: Because the same donors could not be followed over many years, the conclusions relied on cross-sectional statistical analysis. Out-of-frame TCR alpha sequences shared between twins showed an excess of low generation-probability sequences compared with coincidental sharing between unrelated individuals. Abundant cord blood beta clonotypes had fewer insertions, young adult naive repertoires showed a similar but weaker trend, and memory repertoires showed no such trend. A weaker excess of twin sharing was found in beta out-of-frame sequences because the signal-to-noise ratio was lowered by fewer shared sequences. Invariant T cells such as MAIT and iNKT could partly confound zero-insertion analyses, although diverse VJ usage argued against such confounding for most clonotypes. In monozygotic twins, recombination models systematically underestimated out-of-frame TCR alpha sharing, but the models matched the sharing seen between unrelated individuals.

As for this clonotype: Which antigen it targets is not known. No clone much larger than this one lies a single base away; base qualities are absent.

Libraries were constructed by 5' RACE. The listed sequencing device is Illumina HiSeq 2000. A universal primer binding site was added through template switching, and the final cDNA carried a unique molecular identifier so that TCR cDNA molecules could be counted accurately. Specific primers in the conserved constant-segment region were used to synthesize first-strand cDNA for TCR alpha and beta chains. To control for contamination, every cDNA library carried two barcodes: a SMART-Mk sample barcode plus Illumina barcodes. Two successive PCR steps introduced TruSeq adapter sequences along with Illumina sample barcodes. Sequencing of the TCR alpha and beta cDNA libraries was done on the Illumina HiSeq platform using custom primers. For the original study's pipeline: MiGEC processed the raw reads to extract unique molecular identifiers, while MiXCR was used to determine the CDR3 positions. For each individual, recombination models were inferred using an EM algorithm with the repgenHMM and IGoR tools. The tcR package in R was used for shared clonotype analysis, with sharing normalized by the product of cloneset sizes. To study raw recombination free of thymic and clonal selection effects, out-of-frame nonproductive sequences were analyzed. TCRdb reprocessing: public reads trimmed at Q25 with fastp, clones called with MiXCR, in-frame beta chains kept. Every entry covers one CDR3 protein and lists the most common genes and DNA from its rows. TCRdb's processing, not the authors' own work, is the source of the V and J calls. In this sample the table shows 420,000 or so distinct CDR3 sequences, around a sixth of which occur a single time. The top ten clonotypes cover roughly 12% of the sample.

Every donor in the study was a healthy Caucasian. Three unrelated non-twin adults were additionally sequenced: a male aged 18 to 30, a male aged 50 to 60 and a female aged 50 to 60. Miltenyi CD45RO+ enrichment and human naive T-cell isolation kits were used to isolate memory (CD45RO+) and naive T cells from PBMC. Reading from cysteine to phenylalanine, the CDR3 counts 14 amino acids. Of all the DNA, just the CDR3 is kept, 42 bases in frame from base 1. CDR1 MNHEY and CDR2 SMNVEV are derived from the germline V gene (reference sequence). Unmatched junction bases come to 8, with V trimmed by 5 bases and J by 7 bases.

Material: naive T cells sorted from blood. The sample's cell subset or site label is to be understood as: cells isolated with a human naive T-cell isolation kit. This chain is built from TRBV27 and TRBJ1-2, with 9 junctional bases fitting TRBD1. This clonotype originated in a man aged 45 to 65 in good health. The DNA reads TGTGCCAGCAGTCTGGACAGGGGTTTAACTGGCTACACCTTC. This codes for CASSLDRGLTGYTF.